One sample yielded the 21 T cell receptor beta chains listed below, sequenced in a study of T cells in Graves' hyperthyroidism and ophthalmopathy. Researchers took RNA transcripts and amplified the TCR beta CDR3 regions from them. Primed by the HTBI set, a first-round RT-PCR was run on the TCR CDR3. MiXCR, applied by TCRdb to the multiplex PCR reads, yields one record per CDR3 protein. The sample consists of hundreds of thousands of distinct CDR3 sequences, less than 15% of them appearing once. Source material: blood. The receptor source for this set is a woman between 18 and 29 years old with Graves' hyperthyroidism.

V is TRBV7-9 and J is TRBJ2-6; D perhaps matches TRBD1 (6 bases). Germline values: CDR1 SEHNR, CDR2 FQNEAQ (reference sequence). The CDR3 totals 16 residues. V was trimmed by 3 bases and J by 0 bases, leaving 9 bases between them. CDR3 in amino acids: CASSFATGSGANVLTF. The DNA for the CDR3 is TGTGCCAGCAGCTTCGCGACAGGCTCTGGGGCCAACGTCCTGACTTTC.

This clonotype was detected a few times. The chain combines TRBV29-1 with TRBJ2-2; possible D gene TRBD2, 7 bases. Germline V gives CDR1 SQVTM, CDR2 ANQGSEA. V was shortened by 7 bases and J by 1 base, with 16 bases between the two germline ends. The CDR3 extends over 15 amino acids. The CDR3 DNA follows: TGCAGCGCTTTAAAGGGGGGGGGGAACACCGGGGAGCTGTTTTTT. Protein sequence: CSALKGGGNTGELFF.

Ten or more counts support this clonotype. V gene TRBV7-9 combines with J gene TRBJ2-5; D may match TRBD1 or TRBD2 (5 bases each). This CDR3 region has 14 residues. Per the germline V gene, CDR1 is SEHNR and CDR2 is FQNEAQ (reference sequence). Deletions cut 4 bases from V and 2 bases from J, with 11 bases between. The CDR3 region has the DNA TGTGCCAGCAGCTATGCCGGGGCTCAAGAGACCCAGTACTTC. This sequence encodes CASSYAGAQETQYF.

This chain joins TRBV7-9 and TRBJ2-3; TRBD1 might be the D (6 bases). Trimming shortened V by 5 bases and J by 5 bases, and 20 bases separated the two germline ends. The germline V gene encodes CDR1 SEHNR and CDR2 FQNEAQ (reference sequence). This CDR3 contains 16 residues. The CDR3 here is CASSPTGTEDRDTQYF. CDR3 sequence (DNA): TGTGCCAGCAGCCCAACAGGGACGGAGGACAGAGATACGCAGTATTTT.

The sample holds a few counts of this clonotype. V gene TRBV7-9 combines with J gene TRBJ1-4, with D hard to call. Trimming cost V 1 base and J 5 bases, with 8 bases left between them. Germline CDR1 SEHNR, CDR2 FQNEAQ (reference sequence). The CDR3 contains 14 residues. CDR3: CASSLVSSNEKLFF. Here the CDR3 DNA reads TGTGCCAGCAGCTTAGTAAGCAGCAATGAAAAACTGTTTTTT.

This clonotype was recorded many times. The chain employs TRBV7-2 and TRBJ2-7; 7 bases match TRBD1. Germline V gene data show CDR1 as SGHTA and CDR2 as FQGNSA. V lost 1 base to trimming and J lost 6 bases; unmatched junction nucleotides: 6. CDR3 length: 14 amino acids. In DNA form, the CDR3 reads TGTGCCAGCAGCTTAGGACAGGGACCGAGCGAGCAGTACTTC. Protein: CASSLGQGPSEQYF.

The chain uses TRBV29-1 and TRBJ2-1, with 7 positions matching TRBD2. Germline lookup yields CDR1 SQVTM and CDR2 ANQGSEA. This CDR3 contains 17 residues. Trimming removed 4 bases from V and 2 bases from J; junction bases left unmatched: 14. CDR3 sequence reads: CSVVGARGAGAYNEQFF. CDR3 bases: TGCAGCGTTGTCGGGGCGCGCGGGGCGGGAGCCTACAATGAGCAGTTCTTC.

This clonotype was seen ten or more times. V usage is TRBV5-6 and J usage is TRBJ2-1; TRBD2 matches at 8 bases. This CDR3 spans 13 amino acids. The J segment lost 9 bases and the V segment lost 3 bases, leaving 5 bases of the junction unmatched. The germline V gene has CDR1 SGHDT and CDR2 YYEEEE. The CDR3 protein is CASSSWTSSEQFF. As DNA, the CDR3 is TGTGCCAGCAGCTCGTGGACTAGCTCTGAGCAGTTCTTC.

This clonotype was seen at least ten times. This chain links TRBV6-1 with TRBJ2-3, with D possibly being TRBD1 (5 bases). This CDR3 has 15 residues. With 3 bases removed from V and 2 bases from J, the gap between germline ends came to 12 bases. Germline CDR1 reads MNHNS; CDR2 reads SASEGT. The CDR3 spells CASSDRQRITDTQYF. CDR3 DNA: TGTGCCAGCAGTGACCGACAGAGAATCACAGATACGCAGTATTTT.

This clonotype was observed a handful of times. The chain joins TRBV5-1 to TRBJ2-5; perhaps TRBD1 as D (5 bases). Trimming removed 4 bases at V and 2 bases at J, with 15 bases between. This CDR3 spans 15 amino acids. The germline V gene has CDR1 SGHRS and CDR2 YFSETQ. The CDR3 loop reads CASSLRPGWQETQYF. CDR3 coding DNA: TGCGCCAGCAGCCTGAGGCCAGGGTGGCAAGAGACCCAGTACTTC.

The chain employs TRBV7-9 and TRBJ1-2; D call uncertain. V lost 3 bases and J 13 bases, leaving 12 bases between the germline ends. Per germline, CDR1 SEHNR and CDR2 FQNEAQ (reference sequence). The CDR3 has 11 amino acids. DNA of the CDR3: TGTGCCAGCAGCTTGGCCGCCGAGGTCACCTTC. This sequence encodes CASSLAAEVTF.

This clonotype was seen a handful of times. An end of the junction does not agree with germline; a read error may underlie this. V is TRBV7-2 and J is TRBJ1-4; TRBD1 agrees at 11 bases. CDR3 length: 15 residues. Germline loops: CDR1 SGHTA, CDR2 FQGNSA. The CDR3 is CASSPGQGAKEKLFF. The CDR3, as DNA: TGTGCCAGCAGCCCAGGACAGGGGGCTAAGGAAAAACTGTTTTTT.

This clonotype was found many times. The chain links TRBV7-2 to TRBJ2-1; TRBD2 matches 8 bases. The CDR3 totals 18 residues. Germline V gene lookup returns CDR1 SGHTA and CDR2 FQGNSA. J gave up 0 bases and V 7 bases, and 14 bases lay outside the gene matches. The CDR3 region is CASTDPKTSASSYNEQFF. The CDR3 DNA follows: TGTGCCAGCACTGACCCCAAGACTAGCGCGAGCTCCTACAATGAGCAGTTCTTC.

Remarks on this clonotype: The CDR3 end shows no conserved phenylalanine or tryptophan, and so a read error is likely. V is TRBV6-1 and J is TRBJ1-6; TRBD1 aligns across 10 bases. The germline CDR1 and CDR2 sequences are MNHNS and SASEGT. With 8 bases clipped from V and 3 bases from J, the junction kept 1 base outside the gene matches. The CDR3 contains 14 residues. In DNA, the CDR3 is TGTGCCAGCCGGACAGGGGGCTATAATTCACCCCTCCACTTA. Translation: CASRTGGYNSPLHL.

The sample holds many counts of this clonotype. The chain links TRBV2 to TRBJ2-7, with a weak D call TRBD1 (5 bases). This CDR3 is built from 11 residues. The germline V gene encodes CDR1 SNHLY and CDR2 FYNNEI. V was shortened by 6 bases and J by 7 bases, with 10 bases between the two germline ends. The CDR3 is CASRGPKEQYF. CDR3 nucleotides: TGTGCCAGCAGGGGGCCAAAGGAGCAGTACTTC.

This clonotype came up many times. The chain uses TRBV28 and TRBJ2-7; perhaps TRBD2 as D (8 bases). The CDR3 contains 18 residues. Trimming stripped 7 bases from V and 6 bases from J, with 31 bases between. In germline, CDR1 is MDHEN, CDR2 SYDVKM. The DNA of the CDR3 is TGTGCCAGCATCCCCCCCGTCAGGGGGAATAGCGGGAACTCCGAGCAGTACTTC. Protein: CASIPPVRGNSGNSEQYF.

The rearrangement links TRBV20-1 to TRBJ1-5; the match to TRBD1 covers 9 bases. The germline V gene has CDR1 DFQATT and CDR2 SNEGSKA (reference sequence). CDR3 size: 14 residues. The trim removed 5 bases at V and 4 bases at J, leaving 6 bases unmatched. The CDR3 region has the DNA TGCAGTGCTGCCCGGGACAGGGTTAATCAGCCCCAGCATTTT. Encoded protein: CSAARDRVNQPQHF.

This clonotype was found many times. The chain joins TRBV7-9 to TRBJ2-7; 9 bases align to TRBD1. The V segment lost 5 bases and the J segment 5 bases; nucleotides outside the gene matches: 7. The CDR3 sequence is 14 residues long. CDR1 and CDR2 from the germline V gene are SEHNR and FQNEAQ (reference sequence). The CDR3 nucleotides are TGTGCCAGCAGCGGCGGACAGGGGCGCAACGAGCAGTACTTC. Translating it yields CASSGGQGRNEQYF.

This clonotype showed up just a few times. The chain combines TRBV14 with TRBJ2-5; TRBD1 aligns across 7 bases. With V trimmed by 4 bases and J by 5 bases, 10 bases remained unmatched. The CDR3 sequence is 15 residues long. Germline V CDR1 and CDR2: SGHDN, FVKESK. The CDR3, as DNA: TGTGCCAGCAGCCTTTGGAACAGGGGAAGGGAGACCCAGTACTTC. This codes for CASSLWNRGRETQYF.

This clonotype has more than one count but fewer than ten. This chain joins TRBV20-1 and TRBJ2-7, with TRBD2 matching over 13 bases. The CDR3 is 15 amino acids. Germline V lookup: CDR1 DFQATT, CDR2 SNEGSKA (reference sequence). V trimming: 2 bases; J trimming: 7 bases; junction bases outside the gene matches: 8. The CDR3 is CSARRLAGGPNEQYF. For the CDR3, the DNA is TGCAGTGCTAGAAGACTAGCGGGAGGCCCTAATGAGCAGTACTTC.

In its sample, this clonotype was seen a few times. The DNA of the CDR3 is TGTGCCACCCAGGACTGGTCAGAGACCCAGTACTTC. Translated, it gives CATQDWSETQYF. This sequence joins TRBV7-9 and TRBJ2-5, with a possible D match to TRBD2 (5 bases). Germline V gene data show CDR1 as SEHNR and CDR2 as FQNEAQ (reference sequence). Trimming removed 10 bases at V and 4 bases at J, with 13 bases between. This CDR3 comprises 12 residues.